A single sample is the source of the 20 T cell receptor beta chains below, sequenced in a study of Graves' ophthalmopathy and Graves' hyperthyroidism. RNA transcripts provided the template for amplifying TCR beta CDR3 regions. The first-round RT-PCR employed HTBI primers together with the Qiagen OneStep RT-PCR kit. A multiplex PCR was then performed as the second round. TCRdb reanalysed the multiplex PCR reads using MiXCR and keeps one entry per CDR3 protein. The sample has 200,000 to 250,000 distinct CDR3 sequences, 29% seen once. The sequenced material came from peripheral blood. The receptors shown here come from a man between 45 and 60 years old with Graves' ophthalmopathy.

The V gene is TRBV28, the J gene TRBJ1-1; 8 nucleotides match TRBD1. The CDR3 length is 15 residues. From germline, CDR1 is MDHEN and CDR2 SYDVKM. With 5 bases clipped from V and 3 bases from J, the junction kept 8 bases outside the gene matches. The CDR3 spells CASSTSGGAYTEAFF. CDR3 sequence (DNA): TGTGCCAGCAGTACATCAGGGGGCGCGTACACTGAAGCTTTCTTT.

This clonotype was detected many times. The rearrangement links TRBV27 to TRBJ2-7; tentatively, D is TRBD1 (6 bases). The CDR3 loop spans 14 amino acids. Per germline, CDR1 MNHEY and CDR2 SMNVEV (reference sequence). Trimming shortened V by 5 bases and J by 3 bases, and 14 bases separated the two germline ends. The CDR3 bases are TGTGCCAGCAGTGCGTTGGACAGCTACTACGAGCAGTACTTC. It translates to CASSALDSYYEQYF.

The J gene is TRBJ1-1, the V gene TRBV25-1; D unresolved. The CDR3 has 14 residues. V was cut by 5 bases and J by 5 bases, with 15 bases left in between. Germline V gene lookup returns CDR1 MGHDK and CDR2 SYGVNS. The CDR3 sequence is CASSQHLDHTEAFF. The DNA of the CDR3 is TGTGCCAGCAGTCAGCACCTCGACCATACTGAAGCTTTCTTT.

The chain recombines TRBV20-1 with TRBJ1-5; TRBD1 might be the D (6 bases). In germline, CDR1 is DFQATT, CDR2 SNEGSKA (reference sequence). V lost 0 bases and J lost 3, with 18 bases in between. This CDR3 has 17 amino acids. CDR3 residues: CSARDRVGGWFNQPQHF. For the CDR3, the DNA is TGCAGTGCTAGAGATCGGGTAGGGGGGTGGTTCAATCAGCCCCAGCATTTT.

This clonotype was detected ten times or more. Germline and junction disagree at one end, which may indicate a read error. The V call is TRBV2, the J call TRBJ2-2, with TRBD1 as a possible D gene (6 bases). The CDR3 runs 14 residues. Per germline, CDR1 SNHLY and CDR2 FYNNEI. CDR3 in DNA: TGTGCCAGCAAGCGGACAGCGAACACCGGGGAGCTGCTTTTT. Its translation: CASKRTANTGELLF.

V usage is TRBV28 and J usage is TRBJ2-7; possible D gene TRBD1, 6 bases. Trimming took 7 bases from V and 4 from J, leaving 14 bases between them. CDR3 length equals 13 residues. Germline V gene sequence: CDR1 MDHEN, CDR2 SYDVKM. As DNA, the CDR3 is TGTGCCAGCAAACTACAGGGTTGGTACGAGCAGTACTTC. It translates to CASKLQGWYEQYF.

The table lists this clonotype with many counts. This chain uses TRBV6-2 or TRBV6-3 with TRBJ2-5; perhaps TRBD1 as D (5 bases). Trimming pared 5 bases from V and 0 bases from J, leaving 13 bases between. CDR3 size: 15 residues. From germline, CDR1 is MNHEY and CDR2 SVGEGT. Written as DNA, the CDR3 is TGTGCCAGCAGTACAAAGACGACAGACCAAGAGACCCAGTACTTC. This codes for CASSTKTTDQETQYF.

This clonotype was seen at least ten times. The chain employs TRBV6-1 and TRBJ1-1, with a possible D match to TRBD1 (6 bases). There are 16 residues in the CDR3. Germline CDR1 MNHNS, CDR2 SASEGT. Deletions cut 0 bases from V and 5 bases from J, with 16 bases between. CDR3 region: CASSEAGSGVRTEAFF. The CDR3 bases are TGTGCCAGCAGTGAAGCCGGGTCAGGGGTGAGGACTGAAGCTTTCTTT.

This clonotype was observed many times. The genes are TRBV12-3 or TRBV12-4 and TRBJ1-1; D gene unclear. This CDR3 has 15 residues. Trimming removed 5 bases at V and 0 bases at J, with 13 bases between. The CDR3: CASSAPTLMNTEAFF. In nucleotides, the CDR3 is TGTGCCAGCAGTGCCCCGACACTCATGAACACTGAAGCTTTCTTT.

The sample holds one count of this clonotype. CDR3 DNA sequence: TGTGCCAGCAGGGGGGGGAGCTCCTATAATTCACCCCTCCACTTT. The encoded protein is CASRGGSSYNSPLHF. The rearrangement joins TRBV2 to TRBJ1-6; weak D call: TRBD1 (5 bases). The CDR3 covers 15 residues. CDR1 and CDR2 from the germline V gene are SNHLY and FYNNEI. V was shortened by 6 bases and J by 0 bases, with 9 bases between the two germline ends. Using reference TRBV2 and TRBJ1-6 for the parts outside the CDR3, the full variable domain is EPEVTQTPSHQVTQMGQEVILRCVPISNHLYFYWYRQILGQKVEFLVSFYNNEISEKSEIFDDQFSVERPDGSNFTLKIRSTKLEDSAMYFCASRGGSSYNSPLHFGNGTRLTVT.

In this sample, this clonotype turned up many times. This chain joins TRBV19 and TRBJ1-1; D uncertain. CDR3 length: 12 residues. V gave up 4 bases and J gave up 10 bases, with 13 bases separating them. Germline CDR1 LNHDA, CDR2 SQIVND (reference sequence). The CDR3 is CASSTSGSPAFF. CDR3 bases: TGTGCCAGTAGTACCTCCGGGAGCCCAGCTTTCTTT. Filled out from reference TRBV19 and TRBJ1-1, the complete variable domain reads DGGITQSPKYLFRKEGQNVTLSCEQNLNHDAMYWYRQDPGQGLRLIYYSQIVNDFQKGDIAEGYSVSREKKESFPLTVTSAQKNPTAFYLCASSTSGSPAFFGQGTRLTVV.

The J gene is TRBJ1-6, the V gene TRBV18; no reliable D call. The germline gives CDR1 KGHSH, CDR2 LQKENI. Trimming stripped 6 bases from V and 7 bases from J, with 13 bases between. The CDR3 covers 14 residues. CDR3 sequence: CASSSTGSNSPLHF. The CDR3 region has the DNA TGTGCCAGCTCCTCCACGGGATCGAATTCACCCCTCCACTTT.

On this clonotype: Mismatch with germline at one junction end may stem from a read error. The gene calls are TRBV7-2 and TRBJ2-5, with 7 bases identical to TRBD1. Germline V gene sequence: CDR1 SGHTA, CDR2 FQGNSA. The CDR3 runs to 16 residues. Written as DNA, the CDR3 is TGTGCCAGCAGTTTAGTCACGAAGACAGGGACAGAGACCCAGTACTTC. The encoded protein is CASSLVTKTGTETQYF.

Turning to this clonotype: A much more abundant neighbour one base away suggests this may be a read error. V is TRBV30 and J is TRBJ1-5; D is undetermined. The V gene lost 0 bases and the J gene lost 5 bases, with 8 bases spanning the gap. This CDR3 region has 13 residues. Germline CDR1 and CDR2: GTSNPN and SVGIG (reference sequence). CDR3 nucleotide sequence: TGTGCCTGGAGTGTAGCGGGAGATCAGCCCCAGCATTTT. Its translation is CAWSVAGDQPQHF.

This clonotype appeared a few times. CDR3 region: CASSLPHTSTEAFF. The CDR3 bases are TGTGCCAGCAGTTTACCTCACACCAGCACTGAAGCTTTCTTT. V and J are TRBV28 and TRBJ1-1; D gene unclear. This CDR3 contains 14 residues. V gave up 2 bases and J gave up 4 bases, with 11 bases separating them. CDR1 MDHEN and CDR2 SYDVKM come from the germline V gene.

V gene TRBV6-1 combines with J gene TRBJ2-5, with D possibly TRBD2 on 5 matching bases. This CDR3 is 12 amino acids long. Deletions cut 7 bases from V and 1 base from J, with 7 bases between. The germline V gene has CDR1 MNHNS and CDR2 SASEGT. This CDR3 is CASKGSQETQYF. In DNA, the CDR3 is TGTGCCAGCAAAGGGAGCCAAGAGACCCAGTACTTC.

This clonotype was observed at least ten times. J is TRBJ2-2 and V is TRBV28; D perhaps matches TRBD1 (5 bases). Trimming shortened V by 6 bases and J by 6 bases, and 8 bases separated the two germline ends. Germline values: CDR1 MDHEN, CDR2 SYDVKM. The CDR3 totals 12 residues. The DNA of the CDR3 is TGTGCCAGCAGACAGGCCCCCGGGGAGCTGTTTTTT. Amino acids: CASRQAPGELFF. The entire variable domain, with the rest obtained from reference TRBV28 and TRBJ2-2, is as follows: DVKVTQSSRYLVKRTGEKVFLECVQDMDHENMFWYRQDPGLGLRLIYFSYDVKMKEKGDIPEGYSVSREKKERFSLILESASTNQTSMYLCASRQAPGELFFGEGSRLTVL.

This clonotype was picked up many times. This chain uses TRBV2 with TRBJ1-2; 9 bases are shared with TRBD1. The trim removed 2 bases at V and 8 bases at J, leaving 9 bases unmatched. This CDR3 comprises 15 residues. Germline V CDR1 and CDR2: SNHLY, FYNNEI. The CDR3, as DNA: TGTGCCAGCAGTGAAAACGAACAGGGGGCGCAGGGCTACACCTTC. Protein: CASSENEQGAQGYTF.

This clonotype occurred many times. The chain uses TRBV25-1 and TRBJ1-2; D might be TRBD1 (5 bases). Per germline, CDR1 MGHDK and CDR2 SYGVNS. V lost 4 bases to trimming and J lost 4 bases, with 13 bases between them. The CDR3 has 14 residues. This chain's CDR3 is CASSVHGGGYGYTF. In DNA form, the CDR3 reads TGTGCCAGCAGTGTCCATGGGGGAGGCTATGGCTACACCTTC.

This clonotype was seen many times. The chain has TRBV5-8 and TRBJ2-2; the match to TRBD2 covers 7 bases. After removal of 5 bases from V and 0 bases from J, the junction contained 7 bases not matched to a gene. Germline CDR1 reads SGHTS; CDR2 reads YDEGEE. The CDR3 runs 16 residues. For the CDR3, the DNA is TGTGCCAGCAGGCGTGGGGAGGGTCCGAACACCGGGGAGCTGTTTTTT. It yields the protein CASRRGEGPNTGELFF.